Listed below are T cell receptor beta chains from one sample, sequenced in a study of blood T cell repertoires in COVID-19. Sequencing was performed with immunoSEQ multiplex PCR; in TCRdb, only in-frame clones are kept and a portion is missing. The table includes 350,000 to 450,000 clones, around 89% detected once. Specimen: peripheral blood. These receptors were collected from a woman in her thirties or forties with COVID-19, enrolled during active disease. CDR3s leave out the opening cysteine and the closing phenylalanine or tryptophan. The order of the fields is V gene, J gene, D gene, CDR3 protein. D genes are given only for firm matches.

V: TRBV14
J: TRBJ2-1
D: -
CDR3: ASSQEGRRDFKTYNEQF

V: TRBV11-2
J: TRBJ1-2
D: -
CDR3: ASSFVGRVSSNYGYT

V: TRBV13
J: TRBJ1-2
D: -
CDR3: ASSPEGEDYGYT

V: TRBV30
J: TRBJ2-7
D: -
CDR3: AWSVRPGTFSYEQY

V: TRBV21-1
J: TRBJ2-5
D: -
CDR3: ASSKPASGRDETQY

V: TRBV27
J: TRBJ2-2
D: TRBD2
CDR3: ASSLRGLAGGMPRSAGELF

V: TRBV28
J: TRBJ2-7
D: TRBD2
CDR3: ASTGLAGFEQY

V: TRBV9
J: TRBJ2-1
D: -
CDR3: ASSVRGGPEQF

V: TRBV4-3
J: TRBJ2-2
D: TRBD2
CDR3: ASSQDRLAGGELF

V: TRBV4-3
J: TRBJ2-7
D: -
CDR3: ASSQGTGFDEQY

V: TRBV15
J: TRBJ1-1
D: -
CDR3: ATSRVMNTEAF

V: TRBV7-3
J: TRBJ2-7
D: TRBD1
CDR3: ASSSTGKAYEQY

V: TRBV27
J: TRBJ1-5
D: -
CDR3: ASSNRVNQPQH

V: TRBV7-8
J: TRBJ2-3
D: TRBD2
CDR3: ASSSRLAGGYTDTQY

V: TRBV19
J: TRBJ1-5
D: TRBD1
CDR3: ASSLMTGDNQPQH

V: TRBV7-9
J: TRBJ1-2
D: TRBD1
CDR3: ASSLAKGQGFPNYGYT

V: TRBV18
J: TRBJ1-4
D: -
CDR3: ASSPDRESEKLF

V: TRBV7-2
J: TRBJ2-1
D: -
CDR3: ASSGSRRPSPFEQF

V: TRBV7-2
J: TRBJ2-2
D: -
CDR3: ASSLYSPANTGELF

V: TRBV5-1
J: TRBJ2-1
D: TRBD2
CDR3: ASSLIFGGTSGNEQF

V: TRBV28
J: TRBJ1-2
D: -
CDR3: ASSLMGLDYGYT

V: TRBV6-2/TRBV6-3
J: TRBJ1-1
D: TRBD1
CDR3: ASSFPHRGAEAF

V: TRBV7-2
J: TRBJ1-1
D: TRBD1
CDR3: ASSLSIFRTGRMNTEAF

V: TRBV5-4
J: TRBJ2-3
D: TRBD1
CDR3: ASSRQGAQGTDTQY

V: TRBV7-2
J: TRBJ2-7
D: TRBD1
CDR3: ASGTKGASEQY